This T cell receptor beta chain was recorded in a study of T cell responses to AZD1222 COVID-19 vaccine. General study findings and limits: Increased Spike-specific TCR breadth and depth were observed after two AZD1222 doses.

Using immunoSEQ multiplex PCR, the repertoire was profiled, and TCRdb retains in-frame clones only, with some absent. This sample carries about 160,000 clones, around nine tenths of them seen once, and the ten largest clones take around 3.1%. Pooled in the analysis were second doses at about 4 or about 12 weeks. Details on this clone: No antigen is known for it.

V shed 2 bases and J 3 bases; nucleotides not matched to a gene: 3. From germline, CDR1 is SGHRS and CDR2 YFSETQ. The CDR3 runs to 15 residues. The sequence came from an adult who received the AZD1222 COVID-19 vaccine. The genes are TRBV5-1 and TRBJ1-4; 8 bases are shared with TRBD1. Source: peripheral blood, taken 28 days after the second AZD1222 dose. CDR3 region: CASSFQGAPNEKLFF. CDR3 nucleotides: TGCGCCAGCAGCTTCCAGGGGGCCCCTAATGAAAAACTGTTTTTT.